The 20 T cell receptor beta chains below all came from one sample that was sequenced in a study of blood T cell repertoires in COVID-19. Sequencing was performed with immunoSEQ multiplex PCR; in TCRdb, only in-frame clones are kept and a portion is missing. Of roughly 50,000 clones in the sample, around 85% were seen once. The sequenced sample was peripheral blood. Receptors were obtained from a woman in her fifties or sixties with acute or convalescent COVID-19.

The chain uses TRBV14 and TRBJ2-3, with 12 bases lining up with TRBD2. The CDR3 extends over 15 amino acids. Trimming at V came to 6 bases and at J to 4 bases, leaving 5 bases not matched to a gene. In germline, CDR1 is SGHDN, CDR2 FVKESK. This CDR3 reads CASRRTSGTPDTQYF. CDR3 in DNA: TGTGCCAGCAGGAGGACTAGCGGGACCCCAGATACGCAGTATTTT.

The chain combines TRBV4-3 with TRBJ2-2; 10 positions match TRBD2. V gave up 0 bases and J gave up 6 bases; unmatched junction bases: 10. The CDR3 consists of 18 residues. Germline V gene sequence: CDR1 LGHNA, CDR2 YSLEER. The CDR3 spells CASSQEVQREGRAGELFF. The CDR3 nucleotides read TGCGCCAGCAGCCAAGAGGTCCAGCGGGAGGGCCGTGCCGGGGAGCTGTTTTTT.

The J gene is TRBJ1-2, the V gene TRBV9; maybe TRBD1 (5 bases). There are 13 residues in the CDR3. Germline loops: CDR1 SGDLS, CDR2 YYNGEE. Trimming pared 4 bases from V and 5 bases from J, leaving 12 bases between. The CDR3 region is CASSPTRGYGYTF. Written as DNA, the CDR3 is TGTGCCAGCAGCCCCACACGGGGGTATGGCTACACCTTC.

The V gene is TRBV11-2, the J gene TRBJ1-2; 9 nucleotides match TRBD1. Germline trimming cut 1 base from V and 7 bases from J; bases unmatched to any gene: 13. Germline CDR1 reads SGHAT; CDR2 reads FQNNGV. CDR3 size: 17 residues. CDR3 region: CASSLGPGQGRWGGYTF. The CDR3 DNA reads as TGTGCCAGCAGCTTAGGCCCCGGACAGGGGCGGTGGGGTGGCTACACCTTC.

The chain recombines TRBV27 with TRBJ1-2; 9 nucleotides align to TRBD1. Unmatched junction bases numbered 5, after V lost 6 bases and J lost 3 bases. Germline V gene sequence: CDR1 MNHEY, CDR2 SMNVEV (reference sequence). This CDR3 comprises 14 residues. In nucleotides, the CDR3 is TGTGCCAGCAGCACAGGGGGCAGGTACTATGGCTACACCTTC. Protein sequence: CASSTGGRYYGYTF.

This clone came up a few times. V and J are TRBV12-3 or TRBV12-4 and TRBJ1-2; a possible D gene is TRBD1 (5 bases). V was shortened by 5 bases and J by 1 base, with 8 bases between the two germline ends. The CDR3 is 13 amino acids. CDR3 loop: CASSRQFNYGYTF. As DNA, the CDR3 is TGTGCCAGCAGTCGACAGTTTAACTATGGCTACACCTTC.

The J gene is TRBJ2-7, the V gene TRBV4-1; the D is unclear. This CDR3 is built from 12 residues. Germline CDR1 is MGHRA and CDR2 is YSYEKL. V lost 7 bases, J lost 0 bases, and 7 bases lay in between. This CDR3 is CASTSSSYEQYF. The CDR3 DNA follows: TGCGCCAGCACTTCGAGCTCCTACGAGCAGTACTTC.

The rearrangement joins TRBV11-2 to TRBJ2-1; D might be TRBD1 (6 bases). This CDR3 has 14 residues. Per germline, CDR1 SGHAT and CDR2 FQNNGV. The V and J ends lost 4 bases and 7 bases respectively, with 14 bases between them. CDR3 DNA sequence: TGTGCCAGCAGCTCCCGACAGGTAAATAATGAGCAGTTCTTC. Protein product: CASSSRQVNNEQFF.

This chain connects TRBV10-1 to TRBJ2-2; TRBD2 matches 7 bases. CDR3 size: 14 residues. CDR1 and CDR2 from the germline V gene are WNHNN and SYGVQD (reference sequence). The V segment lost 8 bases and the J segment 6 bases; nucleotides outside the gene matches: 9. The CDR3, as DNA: TGCGCCAGCGCGACTAGCCGGGTCGCCGGGGAGCTGTTTTTT. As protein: CASATSRVAGELFF.

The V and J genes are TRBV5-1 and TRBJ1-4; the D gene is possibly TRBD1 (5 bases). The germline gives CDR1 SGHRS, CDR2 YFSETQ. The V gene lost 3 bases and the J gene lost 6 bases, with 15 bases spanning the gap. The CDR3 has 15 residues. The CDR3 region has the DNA TGCGCCAGCAGCTATTCCGGGACTCCTGATGAAAAACTGTTTTTT. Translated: CASSYSGTPDEKLFF.

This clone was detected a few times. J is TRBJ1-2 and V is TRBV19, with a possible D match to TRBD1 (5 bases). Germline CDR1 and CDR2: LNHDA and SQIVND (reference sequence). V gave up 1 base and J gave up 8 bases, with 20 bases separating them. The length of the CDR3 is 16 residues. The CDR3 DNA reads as TGTGCCAGTAGTATAGTTAATACAGGCGAGTTTAACGGCTACACCTTC. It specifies CASSIVNTGEFNGYTF.

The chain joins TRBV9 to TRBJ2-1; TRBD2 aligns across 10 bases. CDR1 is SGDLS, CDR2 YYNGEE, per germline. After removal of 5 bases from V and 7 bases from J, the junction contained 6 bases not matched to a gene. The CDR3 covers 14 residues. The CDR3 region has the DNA TGTGCCAGCAGTACACCGGGACTAGCGAATGAGCAGTTCTTC. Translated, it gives CASSTPGLANEQFF.

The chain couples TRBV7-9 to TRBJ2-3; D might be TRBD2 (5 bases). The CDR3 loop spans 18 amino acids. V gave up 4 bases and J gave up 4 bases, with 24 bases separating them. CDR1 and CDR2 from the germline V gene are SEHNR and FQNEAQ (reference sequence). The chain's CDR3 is CASSSFHKDFMRPDTQYF. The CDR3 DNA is TGTGCCAGCAGCTCATTTCACAAGGACTTCATGCGCCCAGATACGCAGTATTTT.

The CDR3 sequence: CASSELAGGPSGANVLTF. The CDR3 DNA reads TGTGCCAGCAGTGAATTAGCGGGGGGGCCCTCTGGGGCCAACGTCCTGACTTTC. The chain couples TRBV6-1 to TRBJ2-6, with 11 nucleotides matching TRBD2. Germline values: CDR1 MNHNS, CDR2 SASEGT. The CDR3 runs 18 residues. With V trimmed by 2 bases and J by 0 bases, 3 bases remained unmatched.

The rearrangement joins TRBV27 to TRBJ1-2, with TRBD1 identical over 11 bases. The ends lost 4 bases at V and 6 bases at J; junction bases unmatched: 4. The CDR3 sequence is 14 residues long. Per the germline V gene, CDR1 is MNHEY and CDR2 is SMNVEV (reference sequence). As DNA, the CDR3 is TGTGCCAGCAGTTGGACAGGGGGCAATAATGGCTACACCTTC. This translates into CASSWTGGNNGYTF.

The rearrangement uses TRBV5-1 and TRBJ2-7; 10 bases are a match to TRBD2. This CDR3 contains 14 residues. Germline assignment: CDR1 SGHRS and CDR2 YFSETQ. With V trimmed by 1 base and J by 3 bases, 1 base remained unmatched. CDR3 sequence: CASSLPSGGYEQYF. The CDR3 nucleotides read TGCGCCAGCAGCTTGCCTAGCGGGGGCTACGAGCAGTACTTC.

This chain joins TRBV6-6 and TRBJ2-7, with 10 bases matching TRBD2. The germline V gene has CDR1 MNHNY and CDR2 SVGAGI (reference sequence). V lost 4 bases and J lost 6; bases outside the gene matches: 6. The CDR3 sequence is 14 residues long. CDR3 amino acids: CASSLGLAGAEQYF. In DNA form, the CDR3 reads TGTGCCAGCAGTTTAGGCCTAGCGGGAGCCGAGCAGTACTTC.

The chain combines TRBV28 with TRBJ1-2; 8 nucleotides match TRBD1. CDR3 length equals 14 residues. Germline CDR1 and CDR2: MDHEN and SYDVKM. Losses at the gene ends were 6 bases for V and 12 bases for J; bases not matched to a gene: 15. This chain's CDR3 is CASRRTGTNQGDTF. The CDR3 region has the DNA TGTGCCAGCAGACGGACAGGGACCAACCAAGGCGACACCTTC.

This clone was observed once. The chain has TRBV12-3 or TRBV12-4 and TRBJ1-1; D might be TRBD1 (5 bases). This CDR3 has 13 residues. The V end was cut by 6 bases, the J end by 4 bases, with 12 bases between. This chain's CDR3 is CASSPREGTEAFF. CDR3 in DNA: TGTGCCAGCAGCCCCAGGGAGGGCACTGAAGCTTTCTTT.

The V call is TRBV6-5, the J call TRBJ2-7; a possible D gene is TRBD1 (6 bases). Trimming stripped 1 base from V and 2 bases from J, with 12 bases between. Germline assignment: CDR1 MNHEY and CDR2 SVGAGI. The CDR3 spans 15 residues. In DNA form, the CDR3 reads TGTGCCAGCAGTTACTTCCCCGGACAGACCTACGAGCAGTACTTC. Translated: CASSYFPGQTYEQYF.